This T cell receptor (beta chain) stems from a study of T cell changes during pregnancy in multiple sclerosis. Assay: immunoSEQ multiplex PCR; the TCRdb copy retains only in-frame clones and omits some. In the table there are under 70,000 clones, approximately 92% of which are singletons. The V end was cut by 2 bases, the J end by 0 bases, with 10 bases between. From germline, CDR1 is SGHKS and CDR2 YYEKEE (reference sequence). CDR3 length: 15 amino acids. The sequencing used peripheral blood, collected in the third trimester of pregnancy. This clonotype originated in a female donor in good health, enrolled as a control in a pregnancy study. The chain carries TRBV5-5 and TRBJ2-3; possible D gene TRBD1, 6 bases. This CDR3 is CASSFGGASTDTQYF. CDR3 DNA: TGTGCCAGCAGCTTTGGGGGCGCTAGCACAGATACGCAGTATTTT.